This T cell receptor beta chain was documented in a study of blood T cell repertoires in COVID-19. Libraries were prepared by immunoSEQ multiplex PCR; TCRdb keeps only in-frame clonotypes and omits some of them. The repertoire consists of tens of thousands of clones, with 88% occurring once and the leading ten covering nearly 5%. This clonotype originated in a woman of 80 years or more with acute or convalescent COVID-19. The sequencing input was peripheral blood.

The CDR3 here is CASSTKIDRDSTDTQYF. In DNA, the CDR3 is TGTGCCAGCAGCACGAAAATAGACAGGGACAGCACAGATACGCAGTATTTT. The V call is TRBV12-1, the J call TRBJ2-3; the D segment call TRBD1 is taken from the table without a DNA check. TRBV12-1 is recorded as a pseudogene. The CDR3 length is 17 residues.